These 23 T cell receptor beta chains were sequenced from one sample in a study of blood T cell repertoires in COVID-19. Profiled with immunoSEQ multiplex PCR; TCRdb holds only in-frame clones, not every one. The sample has some 150,000 clones; approximately 90% are singletons. Material for sequencing was PBMCs or T cells enriched from blood (not recorded which). The origin of the receptors is a woman in her twenties or thirties with acute COVID-19.

This chain uses TRBV30 with TRBJ1-2; 9 positions agree with TRBD1. Germline trimming cut 3 bases from V and 2 bases from J; bases unmatched to any gene: 1. The CDR3 is made up of 13 amino acids. Germline V gives CDR1 GTSNPN, CDR2 SVGIG (reference sequence). The CDR3 region is CAWRQGANYGYTF. The CDR3, as DNA: TGTGCCTGGAGACAGGGGGCGAACTATGGCTACACCTTC. The variable domain in full, completed from reference TRBV30 and TRBJ1-2, reads SQTIHQWPATLVQPVGSPLSLECTVEGTSNPNLYWYRQAAGRGLQLLFYSVGIGQISSEVPQNLSASRPQDRQFILSSKKLLLSDSGFYLCAWRQGANYGYTFGSGTRLTVV.

The chain uses TRBV10-3 and TRBJ1-5; 10 bases are shared with TRBD1. CDR1 and CDR2 (germline): ENHRY, SYGVKD. The V and J ends lost 10 bases and 4 bases, in that order; junction bases with no gene match: 4. The CDR3 runs 13 residues. This chain's CDR3 is CATGTGENQPQHF. The CDR3 DNA reads TGTGCCACAGGGACAGGGGAGAATCAGCCCCAGCATTTT.

The chain couples TRBV20-1 to TRBJ2-7; D gene unclear. V lost 3 bases to trimming and J lost 3 bases, with 6 bases between them. The germline CDR1 and CDR2 sequences are DFQATT and SNEGSKA (reference sequence). The CDR3 has 11 amino acids. The CDR3, as DNA: TGCAGTGCTAGCGACTTCTACGAGCAGTACTTC. Amino acid sequence: CSASDFYEQYF.

The chain recombines TRBV6-2 or TRBV6-3 with TRBJ1-5; 11 nucleotides match TRBD1. Germline CDR1 and CDR2: MNHEY and SVGEGT. The ends lost 6 bases at V and 9 bases at J; junction bases unmatched: 7. The CDR3 contains 14 residues. The CDR3 loop is CASSRTGGGLPQHF. The CDR3 bases are TGTGCCAGCAGCCGGACAGGGGGCGGGTTGCCCCAGCATTTT.

This clone was seen more than once but under ten times. V gene TRBV14 combines with J gene TRBJ1-6; 7 bases line up with TRBD1. The V gene's germline CDR1 is SGHDN and CDR2 FVKESK. This CDR3 is built from 14 residues. Trimming removed 4 bases from V and 10 bases from J; junction bases left unmatched: 7. In DNA form, the CDR3 reads TGTGCCAGCAGCCTACGACAGGGCAGCTCACCCCTCCACTTT. Protein product: CASSLRQGSSPLHF.

V and J are TRBV7-2 and TRBJ2-7; D might be TRBD2 (6 bases). CDR1 is SGHTA and CDR2 is FQGNSA in the germline V gene. The CDR3 loop spans 15 amino acids. The ends were cut back, 1 base at V and 4 bases at J, with 14 bases in the middle. CDR3 bases: TGTGCCAGCAGCTTAGGTGGAAGTGGGACTTACGAGCAGTACTTC. Translation: CASSLGGSGTYEQYF.

V usage is TRBV6-4 and J usage is TRBJ1-6; 7 nucleotides align to TRBD1. The trim removed 3 bases at V and 8 bases at J, leaving 7 bases unmatched. This CDR3 region has 15 residues. Germline loops: CDR1 MRHNA, CDR2 SNTAGT. CDR3 residues: CASSELDREHSPLHF. In DNA form, the CDR3 reads TGTGCCAGCAGTGAGCTCGACAGGGAACATTCACCCCTCCACTTT.

The V gene is TRBV6-2 or TRBV6-3, the J gene TRBJ2-4, with 8 nucleotides matching TRBD1. This CDR3 region has 13 residues. Trimming at V came to 6 bases and at J to 6 bases, leaving 4 bases not matched to a gene. The germline V gene encodes CDR1 MNHEY and CDR2 SVGEGT. The CDR3 DNA follows: TGTGCCAGCAGCTTACAGGGGGTAAACATTCAGTACTTC. Protein product: CASSLQGVNIQYF.

CDR3 DNA: TGTGCCACCCACCCCGGACTAGCGGGAGTTGAGCAGTTCTTC. Its protein product is CATHPGLAGVEQFF. The chain uses TRBV2 and TRBJ2-1; TRBD2 matches at 13 bases. This CDR3 has 14 amino acids. Germline-derived CDR1 and CDR2 are SNHLY and FYNNEI. After removal of 10 bases from V and 9 bases from J, the junction contained 9 bases not matched to a gene.

The genes are TRBV5-1 and TRBJ2-2, with D possibly TRBD1 on 6 matching bases. The germline V gene has CDR1 SGHRS and CDR2 YFSETQ. The CDR3 has 15 residues. Trimming removed 3 bases from V and 1 base from J, with 10 bases in between. CDR3 DNA sequence: TGCGCCAGCAGCTGGGTAGGGGGGAACACCGGGGAGCTGTTTTTT. This sequence encodes CASSWVGGNTGELFF. Supplemented by reference TRBV5-1 and TRBJ2-2, the full variable domain reads KAGVTQTPRYLIKTRGQQVTLSCSPISGHRSVSWYQQTPGQGLQFLFEYFSETQRNKGNFPGRFSGRQFSNSRSEMNVSTLELGDSALYLCASSWVGGNTGELFFGEGSRLTVL.

This clone turned up a few times. This chain links TRBV4-2 with TRBJ1-2, with D tentatively TRBD1 (5 bases). Germline values: CDR1 LGHNA, CDR2 YNFKEQ. V dropped 1 base and J dropped 3 bases, with 12 bases sitting between them. This CDR3 is built from 15 residues. This CDR3 reads CASSQGWEGYYGYTF. In nucleotides, the CDR3 is TGTGCCAGCAGCCAAGGGTGGGAGGGGTACTATGGCTACACCTTC.

The V gene is TRBV18, the J gene TRBJ2-1, with 7 bases fitting TRBD2. V lost 1 base, J lost 7 bases, and 13 bases stayed unmatched. Germline CDR1 reads KGHSH; CDR2 reads LQKENI. The CDR3 is made up of 17 amino acids. Written as DNA, the CDR3 is TGTGCCAGCTCACCACAGGTGGGAGGGCCAATGGGGAATGAGCAGTTCTTC. Amino acid sequence: CASSPQVGGPMGNEQFF.

This clone was seen ten or more times. This chain uses TRBV5-6 with TRBJ2-7; 8 bases are shared with TRBD1. The CDR3 totals 14 residues. Germline V gene lookup returns CDR1 SGHDT and CDR2 YYEEEE. V shed 4 bases and J 3 bases; nucleotides not matched to a gene: 6. The CDR3 DNA is TGTGCCAGCAGCGCCCGACAGGGGTACTACGAGCAGTACTTC. It specifies CASSARQGYYEQYF.

The gene calls are TRBV5-1 and TRBJ1-4; 8 nucleotides match TRBD1. In germline, CDR1 is SGHRS, CDR2 YFSETQ. The length of the CDR3 is 13 residues. V shed 7 bases, J shed 3 bases, and the junction held 2 bases outside the gene matches. The CDR3 DNA follows: TGCGCCAGCTTGGGACAGGCTAATGAAAAACTGTTTTTT. Its translation: CASLGQANEKLFF.

The J gene is TRBJ2-2, the V gene TRBV7-9; the match to TRBD1 covers 7 bases. Per the germline V gene, CDR1 is SEHNR and CDR2 is FQNEAQ (reference sequence). J lost 0 bases, V lost 0 bases, and 10 bases had no gene match. This CDR3 is built from 19 residues. The CDR3 DNA is TGTGCCAGCAGCTTAGCCTGGAAGGGGACAGATACGAACACCGGGGAGCTGTTTTTT. Its translation is CASSLAWKGTDTNTGELFF.

The chain carries TRBV7-2 and TRBJ2-7; D possibly corresponds to TRBD2 (6 bases). This CDR3 contains 15 residues. Germline values: CDR1 SGHTA, CDR2 FQGNSA. Trimming stripped 3 bases from V and 0 bases from J, with 12 bases between. In DNA, the CDR3 is TGTGCCAGCAGCTTGGCTAGCGCTAGCTCCTACGAGCAGTACTTC. This gives the protein CASSLASASSYEQYF.

This chain connects TRBV5-1 to TRBJ2-5; D not resolved. Trimming removed 4 bases from V and 1 base from J, with 5 bases in between. The CDR3 covers 12 residues. CDR1 SGHRS and CDR2 YFSETQ come from the germline V gene. The CDR3 DNA reads as TGCGCCAGCAGCCTAGGCCAAGAGACCCAGTACTTC. It specifies CASSLGQETQYF.

V usage is TRBV24-1 and J usage is TRBJ2-3; TRBD1 is a possible D gene (6 bases). The CDR3 has 14 residues. The germline gives CDR1 KGHDR, CDR2 SFDVKD. Trimming took off 4 bases at V and 5 bases at J, with 12 bases between the two ends. Written as DNA, the CDR3 is TGTGCCACCAGTGACCGCAGGGGCGTAGATACGCAGTATTTT. It is translated as CATSDRRGVDTQYF.

The chain is built from TRBV7-2 and TRBJ2-7; 7 nucleotides line up with TRBD1. This CDR3 spans 15 amino acids. V was clipped by 2 bases and J by 3 bases; unmatched bases: 7. The germline V gene has CDR1 SGHTA and CDR2 FQGNSA. CDR3 bases: TGTGCCAGCAGCTTAAGAAGGGGGCTACTCTACGAGCAGTACTTC. Protein sequence: CASSLRRGLLYEQYF.

CDR3 in amino acids: CASSFRTGGTGELFF. As DNA, the CDR3 is TGTGCCAGCAGCTTCCGGACAGGGGGAACCGGGGAGCTGTTTTTT. The rearrangement joins TRBV7-2 to TRBJ2-2, with TRBD1 matching 10 bases. V was pared by 3 bases and J by 5 bases, with 3 bases of the junction left unmatched. Germline V gene sequence: CDR1 SGHTA, CDR2 FQGNSA. This CDR3 is 15 amino acids long.

The chain employs TRBV5-4 and TRBJ1-1, with D tentatively TRBD1 (5 bases). The CDR3 covers 12 residues. V was pared by 10 bases and J by 2 bases, with 12 bases between. Germline CDR1 and CDR2: SGHNT and YYREEE (reference sequence). CDR3 sequence: CAAGIGNTEAFF. The CDR3 DNA reads TGTGCCGCAGGGATAGGAAACACTGAAGCTTTCTTT.

The chain has TRBV19 and TRBJ2-5, with D possibly TRBD1 on 6 matching bases. The germline V gene has CDR1 LNHDA and CDR2 SQIVND (reference sequence). The CDR3 length is 13 residues. The V and J ends lost 5 bases and 6 bases respectively, with 13 bases between them. The DNA of the CDR3 is TGTGCCAGTAGTTTACAGGGCGGGCAGACCCAGTACTTC. Its protein product is CASSLQGGQTQYF.

CDR3 in amino acids: CSVQEGVGETQYF. The DNA for the CDR3 is TGCAGCGTTCAGGAGGGAGTAGGGGAGACCCAGTACTTC. This chain connects TRBV29-1 to TRBJ2-5; tentatively, D is TRBD2 (6 bases). CDR1 and CDR2 (germline): SQVTM, ANQGSEA. The length of the CDR3 is 13 residues. V lost 5 bases and J lost 5, with 15 bases in between.